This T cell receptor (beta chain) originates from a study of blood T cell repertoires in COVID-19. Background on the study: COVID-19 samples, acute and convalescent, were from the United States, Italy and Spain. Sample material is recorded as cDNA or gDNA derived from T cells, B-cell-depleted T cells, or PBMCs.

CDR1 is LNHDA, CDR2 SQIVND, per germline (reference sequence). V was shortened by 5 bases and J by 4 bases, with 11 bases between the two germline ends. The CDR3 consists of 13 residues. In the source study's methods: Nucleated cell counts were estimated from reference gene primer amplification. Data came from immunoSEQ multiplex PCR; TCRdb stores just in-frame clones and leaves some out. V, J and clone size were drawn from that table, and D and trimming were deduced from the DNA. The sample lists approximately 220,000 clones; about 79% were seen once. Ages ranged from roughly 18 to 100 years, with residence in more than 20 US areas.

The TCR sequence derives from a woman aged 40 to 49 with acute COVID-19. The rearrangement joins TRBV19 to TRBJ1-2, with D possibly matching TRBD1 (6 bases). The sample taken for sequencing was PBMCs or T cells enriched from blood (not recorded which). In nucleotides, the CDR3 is TGTGCCAGTAGTCAACAGGGCCCCTATGGCTACACCTTC. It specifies CASSQQGPYGYTF.